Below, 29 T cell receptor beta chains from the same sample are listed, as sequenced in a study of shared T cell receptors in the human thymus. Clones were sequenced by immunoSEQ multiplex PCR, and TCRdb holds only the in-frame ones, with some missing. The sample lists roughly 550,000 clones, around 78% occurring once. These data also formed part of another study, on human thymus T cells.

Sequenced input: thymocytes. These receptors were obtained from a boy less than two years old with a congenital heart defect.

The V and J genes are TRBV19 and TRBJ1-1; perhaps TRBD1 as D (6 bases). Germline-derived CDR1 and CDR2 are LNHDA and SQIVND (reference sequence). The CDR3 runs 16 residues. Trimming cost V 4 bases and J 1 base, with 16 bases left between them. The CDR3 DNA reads TGTGCCAGTAGTAAGAGGACAGCGCCAGGGAACACTGAAGCTTTCTTT. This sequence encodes CASSKRTAPGNTEAFF.

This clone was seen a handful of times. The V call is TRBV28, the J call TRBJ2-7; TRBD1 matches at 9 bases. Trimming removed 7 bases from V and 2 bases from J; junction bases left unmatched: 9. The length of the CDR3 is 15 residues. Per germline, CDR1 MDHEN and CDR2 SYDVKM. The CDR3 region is CASNHRDRVPYEQYF. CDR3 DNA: TGTGCCAGCAACCACCGGGACAGGGTTCCCTACGAGCAGTACTTC.

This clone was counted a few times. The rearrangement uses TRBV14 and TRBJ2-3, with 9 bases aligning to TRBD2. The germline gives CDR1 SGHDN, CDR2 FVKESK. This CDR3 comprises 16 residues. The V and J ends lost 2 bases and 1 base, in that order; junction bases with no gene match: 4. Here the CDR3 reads CASSQSGLAGTDTQYF. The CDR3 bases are TGTGCCAGCAGCCAATCGGGACTAGCAGGCACAGATACGCAGTATTTT.

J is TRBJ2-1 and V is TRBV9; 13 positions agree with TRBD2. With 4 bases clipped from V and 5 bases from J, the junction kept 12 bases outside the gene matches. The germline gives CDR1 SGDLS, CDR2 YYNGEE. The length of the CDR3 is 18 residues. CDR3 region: CASSSFYGLAGVDNEQFF. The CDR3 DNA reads TGTGCCAGCAGCTCCTTTTACGGACTAGCGGGAGTCGACAATGAGCAGTTCTTC.

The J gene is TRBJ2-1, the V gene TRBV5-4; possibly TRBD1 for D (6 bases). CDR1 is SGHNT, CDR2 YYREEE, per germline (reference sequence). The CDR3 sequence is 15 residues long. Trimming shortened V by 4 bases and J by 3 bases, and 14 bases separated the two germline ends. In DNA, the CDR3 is TGTGCCAGCAGCCCAGACAGGCGGCACTACAATGAGCAGTTCTTC. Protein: CASSPDRRHYNEQFF.

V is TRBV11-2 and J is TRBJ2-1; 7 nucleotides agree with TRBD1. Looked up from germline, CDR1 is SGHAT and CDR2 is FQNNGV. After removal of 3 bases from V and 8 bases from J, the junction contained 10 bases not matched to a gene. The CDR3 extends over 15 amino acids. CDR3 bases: TGTGCCAGCAGCTTCGACAGGGTTAATTGGGATGAGCAGTTCTTC. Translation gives CASSFDRVNWDEQFF.

CDR3 sequence reads: CSATGIGGYTF. In DNA, the CDR3 is TGCAGTGCTACAGGGATCGGTGGCTACACCTTC. This chain uses TRBV20-1 with TRBJ1-2; maybe TRBD1 (5 bases). CDR1 DFQATT and CDR2 SNEGSKA come from the germline V gene (reference sequence). V was clipped by 4 bases and J by 7 bases, with 10 bases between them. The CDR3 totals 11 residues.

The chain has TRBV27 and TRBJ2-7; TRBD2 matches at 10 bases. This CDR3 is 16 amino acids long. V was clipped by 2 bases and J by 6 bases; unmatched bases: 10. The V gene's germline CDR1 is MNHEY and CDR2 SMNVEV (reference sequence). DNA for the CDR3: TGTGCCAGCAGTTTAGTATTTAGCGGGAGGTTCGGCGAGCAGTACTTC. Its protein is CASSLVFSGRFGEQYF.

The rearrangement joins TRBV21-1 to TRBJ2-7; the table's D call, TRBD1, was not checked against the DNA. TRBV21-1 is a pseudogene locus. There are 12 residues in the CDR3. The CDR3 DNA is TGTGCCAGAGGGACAGCCACCTACGAGCAGTACTTC. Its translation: CARGTATYEQYF.

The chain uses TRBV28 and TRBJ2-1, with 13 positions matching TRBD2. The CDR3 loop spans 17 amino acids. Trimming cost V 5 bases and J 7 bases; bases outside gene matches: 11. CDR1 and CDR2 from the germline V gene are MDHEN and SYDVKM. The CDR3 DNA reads TGTGCCAGCAGTCTCCGGACTAGCGGGAGAGTTAGGAATGAGCAGTTCTTC. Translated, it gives CASSLRTSGRVRNEQFF.

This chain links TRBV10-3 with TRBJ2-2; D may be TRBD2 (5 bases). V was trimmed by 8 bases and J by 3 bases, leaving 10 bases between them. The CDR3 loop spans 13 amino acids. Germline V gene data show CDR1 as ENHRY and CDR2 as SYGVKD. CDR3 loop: CAIGSKDTGELFF. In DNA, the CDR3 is TGTGCCATCGGGAGCAAGGACACCGGGGAGCTGTTTTTT.

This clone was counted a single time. The CDR3 DNA follows: TGTGCCAGCAGCTTAGGACCCGGGACTAGCTACCTCTTGGAGCAGTACTTC. It encodes CASSLGPGTSYLLEQYF. The chain uses TRBV7-9 and TRBJ2-7; 9 positions agree with TRBD2. Germline-derived CDR1 and CDR2 are SEHNR and FQNEAQ (reference sequence). J gave up 7 bases and V 1 base, and 14 bases lay outside the gene matches. This CDR3 comprises 17 residues.

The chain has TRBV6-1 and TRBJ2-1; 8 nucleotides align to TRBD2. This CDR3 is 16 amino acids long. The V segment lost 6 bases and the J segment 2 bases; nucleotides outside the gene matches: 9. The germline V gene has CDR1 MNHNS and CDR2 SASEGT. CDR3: CASSEWGSGAYNEQFF. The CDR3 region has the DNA TGTGCCAGCAGCGAATGGGGTAGCGGGGCCTACAATGAGCAGTTCTTC.

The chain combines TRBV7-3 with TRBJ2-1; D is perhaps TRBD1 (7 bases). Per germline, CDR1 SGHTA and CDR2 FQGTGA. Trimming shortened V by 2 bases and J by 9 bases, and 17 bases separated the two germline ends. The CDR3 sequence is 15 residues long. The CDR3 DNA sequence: TGTGCCAGCAGCTTAGTTGGCAGGGGGGTTGGTGAGCAGTTCTTC. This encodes CASSLVGRGVGEQFF.

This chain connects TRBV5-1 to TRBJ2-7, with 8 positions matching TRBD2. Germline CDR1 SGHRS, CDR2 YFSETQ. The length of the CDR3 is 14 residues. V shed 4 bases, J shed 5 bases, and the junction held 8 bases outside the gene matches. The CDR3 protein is CASSPGLDCNEQYF. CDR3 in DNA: TGCGCCAGCAGCCCGGGACTAGACTGCAACGAGCAGTACTTC.

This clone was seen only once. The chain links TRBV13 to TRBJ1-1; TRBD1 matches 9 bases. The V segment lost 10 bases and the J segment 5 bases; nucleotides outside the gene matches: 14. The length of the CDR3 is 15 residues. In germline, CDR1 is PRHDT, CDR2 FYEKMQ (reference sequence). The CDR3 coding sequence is TGTGCCACCTCAATCCGACAGGGGGACGGGACTGAAGCTTTCTTT. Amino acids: CATSIRQGDGTEAFF.

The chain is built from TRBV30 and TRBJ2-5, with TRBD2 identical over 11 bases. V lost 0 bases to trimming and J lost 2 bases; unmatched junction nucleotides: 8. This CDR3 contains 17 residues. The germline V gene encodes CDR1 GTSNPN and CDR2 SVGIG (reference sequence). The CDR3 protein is CAWSVSSSGRTQETQYF. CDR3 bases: TGTGCCTGGAGTGTATCTTCTAGCGGGAGGACGCAAGAGACCCAGTACTTC.

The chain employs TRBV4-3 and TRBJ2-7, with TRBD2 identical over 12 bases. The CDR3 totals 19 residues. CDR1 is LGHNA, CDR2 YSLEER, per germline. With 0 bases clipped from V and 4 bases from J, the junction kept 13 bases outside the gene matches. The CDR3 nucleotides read TGCGCCAGCAGCCAAGATTCCGGGACTAGCGGGCCGCGGAGGTACGAGCAGTACTTC. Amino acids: CASSQDSGTSGPRRYEQYF.

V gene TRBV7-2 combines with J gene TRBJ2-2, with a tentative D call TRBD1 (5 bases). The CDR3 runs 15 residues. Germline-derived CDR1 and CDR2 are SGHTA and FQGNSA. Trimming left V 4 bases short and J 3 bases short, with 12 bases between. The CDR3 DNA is TGTGCCAGCAGCTGGAAGGGGCGCGACACCGGGGAGCTGTTTTTT. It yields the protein CASSWKGRDTGELFF.

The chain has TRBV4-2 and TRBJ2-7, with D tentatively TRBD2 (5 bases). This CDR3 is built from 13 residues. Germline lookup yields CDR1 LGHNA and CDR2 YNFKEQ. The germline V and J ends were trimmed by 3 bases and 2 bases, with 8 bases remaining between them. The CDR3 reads CASSQRAAYEQYF. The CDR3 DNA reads TGTGCCAGCAGCCAGCGGGCTGCCTACGAGCAGTACTTC.

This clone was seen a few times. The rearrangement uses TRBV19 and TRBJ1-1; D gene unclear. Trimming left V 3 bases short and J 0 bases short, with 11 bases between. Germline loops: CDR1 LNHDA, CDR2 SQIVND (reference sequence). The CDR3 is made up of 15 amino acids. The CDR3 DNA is TGTGCCAGTAGTATCGCTATCCCCATGAACACTGAAGCTTTCTTT. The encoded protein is CASSIAIPMNTEAFF.

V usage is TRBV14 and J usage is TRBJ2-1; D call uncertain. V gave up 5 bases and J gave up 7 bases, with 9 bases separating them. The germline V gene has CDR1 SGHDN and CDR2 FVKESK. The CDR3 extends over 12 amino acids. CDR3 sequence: CASSSTRNEQFF. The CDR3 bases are TGTGCCAGCAGCTCCACGCGGAATGAGCAGTTCTTC.

The DNA for the CDR3 is TGTGCCAGCAGCCCTCAATGGCTAGCGGCTGACAATGAGCAGTTCTTC. Protein sequence: CASSPQWLAADNEQFF. The J gene is TRBJ2-1, the V gene TRBV7-2; TRBD2 aligns across 7 bases. V lost 5 bases to trimming and J lost 5 bases; unmatched junction nucleotides: 12. CDR3 length: 16 amino acids. CDR1 and CDR2 (germline): SGHTA, FQGNSA.

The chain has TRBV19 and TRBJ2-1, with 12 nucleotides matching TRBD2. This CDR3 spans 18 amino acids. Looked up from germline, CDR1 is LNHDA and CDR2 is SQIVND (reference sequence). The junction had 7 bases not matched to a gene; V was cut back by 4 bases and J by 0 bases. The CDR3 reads CASSRLAGVPGSYNEQFF. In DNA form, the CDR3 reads TGTGCCAGTAGTAGACTAGCGGGAGTGCCGGGCTCCTACAATGAGCAGTTCTTC.

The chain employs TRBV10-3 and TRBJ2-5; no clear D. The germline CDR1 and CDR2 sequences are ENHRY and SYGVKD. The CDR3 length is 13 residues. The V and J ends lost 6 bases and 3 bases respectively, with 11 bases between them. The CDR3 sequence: CAIRNRYEETQYF. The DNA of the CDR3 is TGTGCCATCAGAAACCGGTATGAAGAGACCCAGTACTTC.

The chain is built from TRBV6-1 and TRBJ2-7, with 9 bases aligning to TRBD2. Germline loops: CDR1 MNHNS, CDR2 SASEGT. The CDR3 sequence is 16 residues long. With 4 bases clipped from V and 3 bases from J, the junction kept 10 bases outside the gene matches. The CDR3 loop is CASSARASGIYYEQYF. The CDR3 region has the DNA TGTGCCAGCAGTGCCCGGGCTAGCGGGATCTACTACGAGCAGTACTTC.

This chain's CDR3 is CASSHLLGVNPNTYEQYF. In nucleotides, the CDR3 is TGTGCCAGCAGCCACCTCTTAGGGGTGAACCCTAATACCTACGAGCAGTACTTC. V is TRBV28 and J is TRBJ2-7, with a tentative D call TRBD1 (5 bases). The V gene lost 6 bases and the J gene lost 2 bases, with 26 bases spanning the gap. The CDR3 has 18 residues. CDR1 is MDHEN and CDR2 is SYDVKM in the germline V gene.

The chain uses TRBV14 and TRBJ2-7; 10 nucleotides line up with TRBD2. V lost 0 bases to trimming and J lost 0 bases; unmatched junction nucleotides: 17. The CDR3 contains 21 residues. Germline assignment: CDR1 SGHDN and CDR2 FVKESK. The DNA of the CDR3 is TGTGCCAGCAGCCAAGATACGGGGGGTCGGACTAGCGGACCTTTCTCCTACGAGCAGTACTTC. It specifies CASSQDTGGRTSGPFSYEQYF.

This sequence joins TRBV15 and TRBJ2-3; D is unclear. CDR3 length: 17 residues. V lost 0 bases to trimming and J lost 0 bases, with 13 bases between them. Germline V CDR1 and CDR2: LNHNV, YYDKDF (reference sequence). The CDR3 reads CATSRDGEGRSTDTQYF. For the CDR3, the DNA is TGTGCCACCAGCAGAGATGGAGAAGGCCGCAGCACAGATACGCAGTATTTT.